This TCR beta chain stems from a study of OX40 agonist ivuxolimab in advanced cancers. In this sample, this clone turned up a few times. Trimming cost V 0 bases and J 10 bases, with 15 bases left between them. Germline CDR1 WNHNN, CDR2 SYGVQD (reference sequence). The CDR3 length is 14 residues. TCRdb keeps only in-frame clones here, not all; method: immunoSEQ multiplex PCR. Of approximately 49,000 clones in the sample, about 81% were seen once. The sequencing used CD4+ or CD8+ T cells sorted from blood, collected in a trial of the OX40 agonist ivuxolimab. The sequence was collected from an adult with an advanced solid tumor such as melanoma, head and neck, liver or kidney cancer. The chain links TRBV10-1 to TRBJ1-1, with D perhaps matching TRBD1 (6 bases). In DNA form, the CDR3 reads TGCGCCAGCAGTGAGTCCGGGTCGGGGGCGAGAGCTTTCTTT. Residues: CASSESGSGARAFF.